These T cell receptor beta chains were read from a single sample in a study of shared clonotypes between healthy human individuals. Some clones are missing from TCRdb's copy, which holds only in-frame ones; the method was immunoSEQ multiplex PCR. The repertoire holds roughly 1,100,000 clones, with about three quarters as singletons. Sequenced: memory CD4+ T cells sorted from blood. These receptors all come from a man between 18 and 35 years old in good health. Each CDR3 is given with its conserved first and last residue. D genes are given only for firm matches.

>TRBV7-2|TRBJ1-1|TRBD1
CASSFRQGGRTEAFF
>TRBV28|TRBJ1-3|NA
CASSDGTAGNTIYF
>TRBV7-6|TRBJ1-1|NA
CASSSTGTEAFF
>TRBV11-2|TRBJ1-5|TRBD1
CASSFEGTGGRQPQHF
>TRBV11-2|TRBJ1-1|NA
CASSLDSRPPGDTEAFF
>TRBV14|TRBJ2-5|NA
CASSFSGRTETQYF
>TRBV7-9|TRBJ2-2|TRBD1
CASSSITGTGNTGELFF
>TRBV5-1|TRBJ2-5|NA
CASSRGLYQETQYF
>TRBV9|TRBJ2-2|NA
CASSVGPTGELFF
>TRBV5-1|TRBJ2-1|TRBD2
CASSSTGTSGDMSYNEQFF
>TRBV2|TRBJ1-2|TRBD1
CASTLETGTNYGYTF
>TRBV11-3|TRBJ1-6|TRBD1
CASSLDGQGGSPLHF
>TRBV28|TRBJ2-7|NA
CASGRDSYEQYF
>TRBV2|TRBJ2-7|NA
CASNPNRQTYEQYF
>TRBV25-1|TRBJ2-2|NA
CASTGTTGELFF
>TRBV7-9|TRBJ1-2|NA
CASSSDKGARVGYTF
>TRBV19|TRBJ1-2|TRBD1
CASSISGTGPGGYTF
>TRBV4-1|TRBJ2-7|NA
CASSQEGTSYERQYF
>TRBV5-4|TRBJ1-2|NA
CASSLSGPYGYTF
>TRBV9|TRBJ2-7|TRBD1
CASSVGMDRIEQYF
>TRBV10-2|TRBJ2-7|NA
CASSDGLFYEQYF
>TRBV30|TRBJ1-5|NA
CAWSIARYQPQHF
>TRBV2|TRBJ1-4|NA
CASSGERWKLFF
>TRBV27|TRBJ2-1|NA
CASSSTAFSYNEQFF
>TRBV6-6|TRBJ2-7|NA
CASSYSGGGQYF
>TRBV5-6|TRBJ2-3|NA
CASSSVLGGEEYF
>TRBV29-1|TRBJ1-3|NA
CSARQRNTIYF